This TCR beta chain came from a study of T cell changes during pregnancy in multiple sclerosis. TCRdb keeps only in-frame clones here, not all; method: immunoSEQ multiplex PCR. The table has about 28,000 clones, 92% seen once. The germline gives CDR1 LNHNV, CDR2 YYDKDF (reference sequence). The V and J ends lost 0 bases and 3 bases, in that order; junction bases with no gene match: 1. The CDR3 loop spans 15 amino acids. The clonotype comes from a female donor in good health, enrolled as a control in a pregnancy study. The gene calls are TRBV15 and TRBJ2-7, with TRBD1 matching 11 bases. The sequencing here drew on peripheral blood, taken in the first trimester of pregnancy. CDR3 region: CATSREGTGGYEQYF. CDR3 DNA: TGTGCCACCAGCAGAGAGGGGACAGGGGGCTACGAGCAGTACTTC.